These 8 T cell receptor beta chains originate from one sample sequenced in a study of T cells in Graves' hyperthyroidism and ophthalmopathy. Regions amplified from RNA transcripts were the TCR beta CDR3 regions. HTBI primers were used for first-round RT-PCR of the TCR CDR3. Each CDR3 protein gets one entry after TCRdb re-called the multiplex PCR reads with MiXCR. The sample contains some 350,000 distinct CDR3 sequences, 13% to 15% of which appear only once. Sequencing was done on a sample of blood. The receptors here all came from a woman in her fifties or sixties with Graves' ophthalmopathy.

This clonotype was recorded at least ten times. V is TRBV5-1 and J is TRBJ1-1; D is perhaps TRBD1 (6 bases). The CDR3 is 16 residues long. V lost 1 base and J 1 base, leaving 14 bases between the germline ends. From germline, CDR1 is SGHRS and CDR2 YFSETQ. This CDR3 reads CASSLLLTGANTEAFF. The CDR3, as DNA: TGCGCCAGCAGCTTGTTGTTGACGGGGGCGAACACTGAAGCTTTCTTT.

The table lists this clonotype with a few counts. The chain joins TRBV5-1 to TRBJ2-1, with D unresolved. The germline V gene encodes CDR1 SGHRS and CDR2 YFSETQ. This CDR3 comprises 13 residues. V dropped 9 bases and J dropped 0 bases, with 10 bases sitting between them. CDR3 loop: CAKNFRSYNEQFF. In DNA form, the CDR3 reads TGCGCCAAGAATTTCCGCTCCTACAATGAGCAGTTCTTC.

This clonotype was observed many times. The genes are TRBV6-1 and TRBJ2-3, with TRBD1 as a possible D gene (5 bases). V lost 3 bases, J lost 5 bases, and 9 bases lay in between. CDR3 size: 13 residues. Germline V CDR1 and CDR2: MNHNS, SASEGT. CDR3 DNA sequence: TGTGCCAGCAGTGACCAAACAGGAGATACGCAGTATTTT. Amino acid sequence: CASSDQTGDTQYF.

There are many counts of this clonotype. The chain uses TRBV6-5 and TRBJ1-6, with 8 nucleotides matching TRBD1. Unmatched junction bases numbered 6, after V lost 1 base and J lost 7 bases. This CDR3 contains 16 residues. Germline V gene data show CDR1 as MNHEY and CDR2 as SVGAGI. The CDR3 loop is CASSYWAGGGNSPLHF. In nucleotides, the CDR3 is TGTGCCAGCAGTTACTGGGCAGGGGGCGGCAATTCACCCCTCCACTTT.

The chain links TRBV2 to TRBJ2-5; D may correspond to TRBD1 or TRBD2 (6 bases each). Germline loops: CDR1 SNHLY, CDR2 FYNNEI. The V end lost 6 bases, the J end lost 5 bases, and 22 bases lay between the germline ends. The CDR3 is 16 amino acids. The CDR3 spells CASSRGRGEAWETQYF. The CDR3 region has the DNA TGTGCCAGCAGCCGGGGTAGGGGGGAGGCTTGGGAGACCCAGTACTTC.

This clonotype was counted only a few times. The chain couples TRBV7-8 to TRBJ1-2, with unresolved D. The V end lost 3 bases, the J end lost 1 base, and 9 bases lay between the germline ends. The V gene's germline CDR1 is SGHVS and CDR2 FQNEAQ. This CDR3 has 14 amino acids. This CDR3 is CASSFRELNYGYTF. The CDR3 DNA follows: TGTGCCAGCAGCTTCCGGGAACTTAACTATGGCTACACCTTC.

This clonotype was picked up many times. The V call is TRBV6-1, the J call TRBJ2-7; D is uncertain. Trimming stripped 10 bases from V and 2 bases from J, with 12 bases between. The CDR3 runs to 12 residues. Germline values: CDR1 MNHNS, CDR2 SASEGT. The CDR3 DNA sequence: TGTGCCACCTCGGGCAGCACCTACGAGCAGTACTTC. Its protein is CATSGSTYEQYF.

This clonotype occurred many times. The chain carries TRBV20-1 and TRBJ1-1, with 8 bases aligning to TRBD1. The CDR3 is made up of 10 amino acids. V trimming: 6 bases; J trimming: 11 bases; junction bases outside the gene matches: 5. Germline V gene lookup returns CDR1 DFQATT and CDR2 SNEGSKA (reference sequence). CDR3 residues: CSAKDREAFF. The DNA for the CDR3 is TGCAGTGCAAAGGACAGGGAGGCTTTCTTT.